Listed below are T cell receptor beta chains from one sample, sequenced in a study of blood T cell repertoires in COVID-19. Assay used: immunoSEQ multiplex PCR; TCRdb lists only in-frame clones, some missing. The sample contains some 390,000 clones, 75% to 90% of which appear only once. What was sequenced was PBMCs or T cells enriched from blood (not recorded which). The receptors stem from a young man who had recovered from COVID-19. Both conserved end residues are part of each CDR3. D genes are given only for firm matches. A clone size is listed for some rows: how often the clone was seen (once, few, many), or a class if it is expanded.

TRBV19	-	18	TRBD2	TRBJ2-6	TGTGCCAGTAGTGGACCCGCTAGCGGGCCCTCTGGGGCCAACGTCCTGACTTTC	CASSGPASGPSGANVLTF
TRBV3-1/TRBV3-2	-	13	-	TRBJ1-5	TGTGCCAGCAGCCAAGGGGCTGAGTGGCCCCAGCATTTT	CASSQGAEWPQHF
TRBV7-9	-	17	TRBD1	TRBJ2-7	TGTGCCAGCAGCTTAGATAGGACAGGGATAGGGTCCTACGAGCAGTACTTC	CASSLDRTGIGSYEQYF
TRBV27	-	15	-	TRBJ2-1	TGTGCCAGCAGTTTCAGCGGTGAAGTCCACAATGAGCAGTTCTTC	CASSFSGEVHNEQFF
TRBV2	-	16	-	TRBJ2-2	TGTGCCAGCAGTGAGGCTACAGGGGGGGGCACCGGGGAGCTGTTTTTT	CASSEATGGGTGELFF
TRBV5-4	-	13	TRBD2	TRBJ2-1	TGTGCCAGCAGCCACAGGACTAGCCATGAGCAGTTCTTC	CASSHRTSHEQFF
TRBV9	-	15	TRBD1	TRBJ2-7	TGTGCCAGCAGCGTAGGGGACAGGGCTTATTTGGAGCAGTACTTC	CASSVGDRAYLEQYF
TRBV5-1	-	17	TRBD2	TRBJ2-2	TGCGCCAGCAGCTCCCGACTAGCGGGAGGGCTAACCGGGGAGCTGTTTTTT	CASSSRLAGGLTGELFF
TRBV18	few	15	TRBD1	TRBJ1-5	TGTGCCAGCTCACCCACCGGGACAGGGGGTCAGCCCCAGCATTTT	CASSPTGTGGQPQHF
TRBV15	-	18	-	TRBJ2-1	TGTGCCACCAGCACAACCCTCTCTTGGAGCGTAGCTGACAATGAGCAGTTCTTC	CATSTTLSWSVADNEQFF
TRBV27	-	14	TRBD1	TRBJ1-5	TGTGCCAGCAGGGTGACAGGGGGAGATCAGCCCCAGCATTTT	CASRVTGGDQPQHF
TRBV12-3/TRBV12-4	-	13	-	TRBJ2-7	TGTGCCAGCAGTTTGACAGTAGCCTACGAGCAGTACTTC	CASSLTVAYEQYF
TRBV4-2	-	14	-	TRBJ1-1	TGTGCCAGCAGGAAGGACAGCATGAACACTGAAGCTTTCTTT	CASRKDSMNTEAFF